A single TCR beta chain is shown here with its context. This CDR3 has 14 amino acids. Germline assignment: CDR1 SGHRS and CDR2 YFSETQ. V lost 4 bases and J lost 0, with 11 bases in between. TCRdb fed the RT-PCR reads into MiXCR, producing one record per CDR3 protein. Here the sample spans approximately 160,000 distinct CDR3 sequences, approximately 22% being singletons. The sample comes from a study of patients and donors after allogeneic stem cell transplantation. The sequenced sample consisted of blood, either unsorted or a sorted T cell fraction (not recorded which). This chain uses TRBV5-1 with TRBJ2-7; D call uncertain. The receptor was derived from a human donor who was either an allogeneic HSCT recipient or a stem cell or donor lymphocyte infusion donor (not recorded which). It is not recorded whose cells these are; they may come from a transplant donor. Written as DNA, the CDR3 is TGCGCCAGCAGCCTGCCGGGCTACTCCTACGAGCAGTACTTC. Translated, it gives CASSLPGYSYEQYF. Full variable domain (remainder filled in from reference TRBV5-1 and TRBJ2-7): KAGVTQTPRYLIKTRGQQVTLSCSPISGHRSVSWYQQTPGQGLQFLFEYFSETQRNKGNFPGRFSGRQFSNSRSEMNVSTLELGDSALYLCASSLPGYSYEQYFGPGTRLTVT.